This record looks at one TCR beta chain sequence and its context. Germline V gives CDR1 MDHEN, CDR2 SYDVKM. The CDR3 has 19 residues. The trim removed 8 bases at V and 0 bases at J, leaving 16 bases unmatched. The source of the sample is a study of T cell changes during pregnancy in multiple sclerosis. Some clones are missing from TCRdb's copy, which holds only in-frame ones; the method was immunoSEQ multiplex PCR. Found here are tens of thousands of clones, about 92% of them singletons; the top ten hold less than 0.4%. The chain uses TRBV28 and TRBJ2-7, with 13 bases identical to TRBD2. The receptor was derived from a female donor with multiple sclerosis, enrolled in a pregnancy study. Sequences were derived from CD4+ T cells from peripheral blood mononuclear cells, sampled before pregnancy. This chain's CDR3 is CASETPTSGRIGSSYEQYF. The CDR3, as DNA: TGTGCCAGCGAGACCCCGACTAGCGGGAGGATCGGGAGCTCCTACGAGCAGTACTTC.